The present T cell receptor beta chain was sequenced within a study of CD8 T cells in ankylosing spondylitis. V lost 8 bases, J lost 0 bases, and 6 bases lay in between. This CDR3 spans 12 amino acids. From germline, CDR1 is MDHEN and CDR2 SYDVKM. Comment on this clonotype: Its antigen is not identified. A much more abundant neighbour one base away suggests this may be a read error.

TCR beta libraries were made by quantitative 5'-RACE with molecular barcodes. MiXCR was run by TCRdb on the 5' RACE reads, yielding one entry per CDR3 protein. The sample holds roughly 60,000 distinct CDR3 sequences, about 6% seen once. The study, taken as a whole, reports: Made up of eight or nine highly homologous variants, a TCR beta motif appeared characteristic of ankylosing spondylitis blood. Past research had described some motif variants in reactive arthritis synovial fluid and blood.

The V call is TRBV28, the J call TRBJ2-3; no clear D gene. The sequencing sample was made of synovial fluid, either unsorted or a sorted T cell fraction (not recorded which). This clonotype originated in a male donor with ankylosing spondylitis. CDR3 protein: CASGDSTDTQYF. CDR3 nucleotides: TGTGCCAGCGGGGATAGCACAGATACGCAGTATTTT.